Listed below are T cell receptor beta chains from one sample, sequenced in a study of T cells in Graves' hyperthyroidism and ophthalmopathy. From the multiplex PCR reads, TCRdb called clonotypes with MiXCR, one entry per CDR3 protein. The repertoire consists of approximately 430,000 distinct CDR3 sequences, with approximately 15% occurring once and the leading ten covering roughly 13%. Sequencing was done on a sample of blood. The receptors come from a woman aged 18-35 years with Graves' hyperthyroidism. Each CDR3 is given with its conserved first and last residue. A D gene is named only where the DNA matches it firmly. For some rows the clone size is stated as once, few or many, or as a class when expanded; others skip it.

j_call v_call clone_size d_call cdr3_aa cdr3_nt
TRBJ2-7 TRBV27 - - CDCSPVDRTGLYEQYF TGTGACTGCAGTCCAGTCGACAGGACCGGGCTCTACGAGCAGTACTTC
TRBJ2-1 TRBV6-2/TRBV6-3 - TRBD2 CASRGGPPFF TGTGCCAGCCGGGGGGGCCCTCCGTTCTTC
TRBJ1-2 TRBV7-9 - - CASSKDIGYTF TGTGCCAGCAGCAAGGACATTGGCTACACCTTC
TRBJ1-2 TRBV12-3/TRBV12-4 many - CASSRGGAMGGYTF TGTGCCAGTTCCCGGGGGGGGGCCATGGGAGGCTACACCTTC
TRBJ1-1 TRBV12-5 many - CASGLNTEAFF TGTGCTAGTGGTTTAAACACTGAAGCTTTCTTT
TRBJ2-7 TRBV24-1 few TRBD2 CATSDNSAGLAGAEQYF TGTGCCACCAGTGATAATAGTGCTGGACTAGCGGGAGCCGAGCAGTACTTC
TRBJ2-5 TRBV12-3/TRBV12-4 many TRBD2 CASRLGLAGGETQYF TGTGCCAGCAGATTGGGACTAGCGGGAGGAGAGACCCAGTACTTC
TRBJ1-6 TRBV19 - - CASSARRGRNNSPLHF TGTGCCAGTAGTGCCCGGAGGGGGAGAAATAATTCACCCCTCCACTTT
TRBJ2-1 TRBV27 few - CASSLEDSVYNEQFF TGTGCCAGCAGTTTAGAGGACAGTGTTTACAATGAGCAGTTCTTC
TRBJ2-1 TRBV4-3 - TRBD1 CASSQHPTGTGGYNEQFF TGCGCCAGCAGCCAGCACCCAACCGGGACAGGGGGGTACAATGAGCAGTTCTTC
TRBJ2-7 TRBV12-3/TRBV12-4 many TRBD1 CASSTRRTGDHEQYF TGTGCCAGCAGCACCCGCCGGACAGGGGACCACGAGCAGTACTTC
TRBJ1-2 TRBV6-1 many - CASSEGLVSNYGYTF TGTGCCAGCAGTGAAGGACTCGTCTCTAACTATGGCTACACCTTC
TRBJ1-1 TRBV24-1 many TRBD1 CATSRPGQGLGAFF TGTGCCACCAGTCGTCCCGGACAGGGACTCGGAGCTTTCTTT
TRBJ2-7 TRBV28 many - CASSTRDRDLDEQYF TGTGCCAGCAGTACCCGCGACAGGGACTTGGACGAGCAGTACTTC
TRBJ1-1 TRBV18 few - CASSPPLRQNTEAFF TGTGCCAGCTCACCACCTCTCCGACAGAACACTGAAGCTTTCTTT
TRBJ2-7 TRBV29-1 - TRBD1 CSVRRQGAYEQYF TGCAGCGTTAGAAGACAGGGGGCGTACGAGCAGTACTTC
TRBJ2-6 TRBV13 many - CASSLGQGGANVLTF TGTGCCAGCAGCTTAGGTCAGGGAGGGGCCAACGTCCTGACTTTC
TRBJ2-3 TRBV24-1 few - CATSDSWTGKTDTQYF TGTGCCACCAGTGATTCCTGGACGGGCAAGACAGATACGCAGTATTTT
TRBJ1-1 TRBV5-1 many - CASSPGQGFMNTEAFF TGCGCCAGCAGCCCAGGACAAGGTTTCATGAACACTGAAGCTTTCTTT
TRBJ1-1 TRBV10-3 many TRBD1 CAISESRQGAPEAFF TGTGCCATCAGTGAGTCGAGACAGGGGGCTCCTGAAGCTTTCTTT
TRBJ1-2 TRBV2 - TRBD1 CASSELDRGRANYGYTF TGTGCCAGCAGTGAATTGGACAGGGGGCGAGCTAACTATGGCTACACCTTC
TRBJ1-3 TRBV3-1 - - CASSHGRRARTIYF TGTGCCAGCAGCCACGGACGCAGGGCACGCACCATATATTTT
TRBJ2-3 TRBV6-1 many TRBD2 CASRALAGGTDTQYF TGTGCCAGCAGGGCACTAGCGGGGGGCACGGATACGCAGTATTTT
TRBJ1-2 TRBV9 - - CASSPGVDNYGYTF TGTGCCAGCAGCCCCGGGGTGGATAACTATGGCTACACCTTC
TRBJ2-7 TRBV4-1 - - CASSQGNSPSYEQYF TGCGCCAGCAGCCAAGGTAACAGCCCTTCCTACGAGCAGTACTTC
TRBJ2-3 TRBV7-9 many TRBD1 CASSPRTGPADTQYF TGTGCCAGCAGCCCCCGGACAGGGCCAGCAGATACGCAGTATTTT
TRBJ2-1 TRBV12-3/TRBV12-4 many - CASSLRATGSYNEQFF TGTGCCAGCAGTTTACGGGCGACAGGCTCCTACAATGAGCAGTTCTTC
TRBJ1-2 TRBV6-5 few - CASSSRGGLPGGYTF TGTGCCAGCAGTTCCAGAGGAGGGCTTCCAGGAGGCTACACCTTC
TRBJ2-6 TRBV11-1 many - CASSPTFRANVLTF TGTGCCAGCAGCCCTACGTTTAGGGCCAACGTCCTGACTTTC
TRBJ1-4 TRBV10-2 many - CASSEVRLSEKLFF TGCGCCAGCAGTGAGGTCCGTTTGAGTGAAAAACTGTTTTTT
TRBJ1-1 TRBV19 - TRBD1 CATTRRDRGNTEAFF TGTGCCACGACTCGTCGGGACAGGGGAAACACTGAAGCTTTCTTT
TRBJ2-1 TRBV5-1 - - CASSSGRSSYNEQFF TGCGCCAGCAGCTCGGGCCGTAGCTCCTACAATGAGCAGTTCTTC
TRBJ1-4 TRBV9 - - CASSVAEGRGEKLFF TGTGCCAGCAGCGTAGCGGAGGGGCGCGGGGAAAAACTGTTTTTT
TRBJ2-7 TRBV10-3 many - CAIRDSPNSGYEQYF TGTGCCATCAGGGACAGCCCTAACAGTGGATACGAGCAGTACTTC
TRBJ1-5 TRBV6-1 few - CASSPATRNQPQHF TGTGCCAGCAGTCCGGCAACCCGCAATCAGCCCCAGCATTTT
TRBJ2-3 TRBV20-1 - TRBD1 CSAGDRGTDTQYF TGCAGTGCGGGGGACAGGGGCACAGATACGCAGTATTTT
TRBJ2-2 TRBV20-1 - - CSARGWRGEFTGELFF TGCAGTGCTAGAGGTTGGAGGGGGGAATTCACCGGGGAGCTGTTTTTT
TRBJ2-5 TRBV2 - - CASKDFGPYGAQYF TGTGCCAGCAAGGACTTTGGTCCGTATGGGGCCCAGTACTTC
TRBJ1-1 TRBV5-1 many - CASSLETGPPNTEAFF TGCGCCAGCAGCTTGGAGACAGGACCCCCGAACACTGAAGCTTTCTTT
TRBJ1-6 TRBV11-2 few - CASSFSLRQINNSPLHF TGTGCCAGCAGCTTCTCCCTTCGACAGATAAATAATTCACCCCTCCACTTT
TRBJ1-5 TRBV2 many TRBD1 CASREFTGGEGPQHF TGTGCCAGCAGAGAATTCACAGGGGGCGAGGGGCCCCAGCATTTT